This TCR beta chain was found in a study of cytomegalovirus exposure and HLA in healthy donors. Study-level findings and limits: Analysis was performed later, and it showed HLA-associated TCR beta chains to be more clonally expanded than equally common others. For most TCR beta V segments, an earlier analysis put the productive rate at about 87% or about 30% of the time. Associated with cytomegalovirus, according to the listing, were 150 to 200 TCR beta chains.

The germline V gene encodes CDR1 SGHDN and CDR2 FVKESK. The CDR3 covers 15 residues. Trimming at V came to 1 base and at J to 2 bases, leaving 2 bases not matched to a gene. The PCR contained 60 Vbeta and 13 Jbeta primers. The method was immunoSEQ multiplex PCR; TCRdb's version includes in-frame clones alone and lacks a portion of them. The profile shows about 94,000 clones, over 60% of them singletons. Comments on this clone: Antigen unknown.

This receptor was identified in a man aged 25-40 years in good health and CMV-seronegative. Source material: PBMCs. The rearrangement uses TRBV14 and TRBJ2-7; TRBD2 aligns across 10 bases. In DNA form, the CDR3 reads TGTGCCAGCAGCCAAGTGAGCGGGAGGGCCTACGAGCAGTACTTC. Protein sequence: CASSQVSGRAYEQYF.